Sequencing of this T cell receptor (beta chain) was carried out in a study of cytomegalovirus exposure and HLA in healthy donors. Trimming stripped 4 bases from V and 3 bases from J, with 13 bases between. The germline CDR1 and CDR2 sequences are SGHRS and YFSETQ. The CDR3 length is 14 residues. Study results and caveats: Per published accounts, TCR beta sequences correctly predicted the HLA-A and HLA-B alleles of most subjects.

Amplification used 60 Vbeta primers and 13 Jbeta primers. The method was immunoSEQ multiplex PCR; TCRdb's version includes in-frame clones alone and lacks a portion of them. The data contain 200,000 or so clones, roughly 84% of them singletons. This clone was detected only a few times. The antigen remains undetermined. This TCR was recovered from a girl aged 5-17 years in good health and CMV-seronegative. The source material was PBMCs. The chain joins TRBV5-1 to TRBJ1-1, with D unclear. CDR3 amino acids: CASSPPTPDTEAFF. Here the CDR3 DNA reads TGCGCCAGCAGCCCCCCGACACCAGACACTGAAGCTTTCTTT.